This entry is about one T cell receptor (beta chain). As originally analysed: Reference gene primer amplification yielded estimated nucleated cell counts. Assay: immunoSEQ multiplex PCR; the TCRdb copy retains only in-frame clones and omits some. D and trimming were read from the DNA, whereas the V and J calls and clone size are those reported in that table. The data contain under 200,000 clones, around 80% of them singletons. During active infection, Seattle patients enrolled and were then monitored through disease. The data are from a study of blood T cell repertoires in COVID-19. Study details: Spain, Italy and the United States supplied samples that represented acute and convalescent COVID-19. PBMCs, B-cell-depleted T cells, or T cells provided the cDNA or gDNA that made up the material.

Trimming shortened V by 5 bases and J by 7 bases, and 29 bases separated the two germline ends. CDR1 and CDR2 from the germline V gene are MDHEN and SYDVKM. The CDR3 has 18 residues. The rearrangement links TRBV28 to TRBJ2-5; TRBD1 might be the D (5 bases). Sequences were obtained from peripheral blood. The clonotype comes from a woman aged 70-85 years with COVID-19, enrolled during active disease. Written as DNA, the CDR3 is TGTGCCAGCAGTGGCCTTGTAAGACAGACCAGCCGAATTGGGACCCAGTACTTC. Translated: CASSGLVRQTSRIGTQYF.